The 25 T cell receptor beta chains given below trace back to one sample, sequenced in a study of T cell repertoires in cytomegalovirus infection. TCRdb re-called the reads through MiXCR, storing one row per CDR3 protein. The sample has around 310,000 distinct CDR3 sequences, approximately 32% seen once. The antigens these receptors bind are not known. The material was cultured PBMCs, obtained from culture after CMV antigen stimulation. The origin of the receptors is a human donor in good health (CMV status not recorded). Some clones in this sample may be carry-over from other donors' samples.

Remarks on this clonotype: It may be a read error: a sequence one base away is much more abundant. This chain uses TRBV7-2 with TRBJ2-3; D is perhaps TRBD1 (6 bases). The CDR3 covers 16 residues. The germline gives CDR1 SGHTA, CDR2 FQGNSA. The V end lost 7 bases, the J end lost 0 bases, and 17 bases lay between the germline ends. DNA of the CDR3: TGTGCCAGCAATACCTTATCAGGGGCTAGCACAGATACGCAGTATTTT. Protein: CASNTLSGASTDTQYF.

CDR3 in amino acids: CASSWDGANTEAFF. The CDR3 nucleotides are TGTGCCAGCAGTTGGGACGGAGCGAACACTGAAGCTTTCTTT. The chain has TRBV2 and TRBJ1-1, with D possibly TRBD1 on 5 matching bases. Trimming took 5 bases from V and 1 from J, leaving 11 bases between them. The germline CDR1 and CDR2 sequences are SNHLY and FYNNEI. The CDR3 spans 14 residues.

V usage is TRBV6-1 and J usage is TRBJ1-3; 9 nucleotides align to TRBD1. The CDR3 is 18 residues long. Trimming took 7 bases from V and 1 from J; bases not matched to a gene: 14. CDR1 is MNHNS and CDR2 is SASEGT in the germline V gene. The CDR3 coding sequence is TGTGCCAGCACCTTCCCCCGGGACAGGGTCTATTCTGGAAACACCATATATTTT. Translation gives CASTFPRDRVYSGNTIYF.

The V and J genes are TRBV7-9 and TRBJ2-7; tentative D call: TRBD1 (5 bases). This CDR3 is built from 13 residues. The V end lost 1 base, the J end lost 10 bases, and 14 bases lay between the germline ends. Germline-derived CDR1 and CDR2 are SEHNR and FQNEAQ (reference sequence). The CDR3 here is CASSLETRTFQYF. The CDR3 region has the DNA TGTGCCAGCAGCTTAGAGACAAGGACATTTCAGTACTTC.

This clonotype showed up just a few times. The V and J genes are TRBV7-2 and TRBJ1-5; no reliable D call. The germline V gene encodes CDR1 SGHTA and CDR2 FQGNSA. The CDR3 is 15 amino acids. V was trimmed by 5 bases and J by 5 bases, leaving 16 bases between them. CDR3 bases: TGTGCCAGCAGCCCGAACCTGGGAGGTCATCAGCCCCAGCATTTT. Protein sequence: CASSPNLGGHQPQHF.

The rearrangement joins TRBV30 to TRBJ2-1; a weak D match, TRBD1 (7 bases). V was clipped by 3 bases and J by 6 bases, with 21 bases between them. The CDR3 contains 16 residues. Germline CDR1 is GTSNPN and CDR2 is SVGIG (reference sequence). CDR3 coding DNA: TGTGCCTGGAGGTGGGGAACTGGCGGGACAGCCAATGAGCAGTTCTTC. Encoded protein: CAWRWGTGGTANEQFF.

At least ten counts were recorded for this clonotype. This chain uses TRBV7-3 with TRBJ2-2; tentative D call: TRBD2 (5 bases). V lost 3 bases and J lost 8, with 7 bases in between. The CDR3 length is 12 residues. CDR1 is SGHTA, CDR2 FQGTGA, per germline. The CDR3 reads CASSFWEGELFF. The DNA of the CDR3 is TGTGCCAGCAGCTTTTGGGAGGGGGAGCTGTTTTTT.

There are many counts of this clonotype. CDR3 protein: CASSLRVRGRHYGYTF. CDR3 nucleotides: TGTGCCAGCAGTTTACGTGTCCGGGGCCGACACTATGGCTACACCTTC. The V and J genes are TRBV12-3 or TRBV12-4 and TRBJ1-2, with D possibly TRBD1 on 5 matching bases. Trimming took off 2 bases at V and 3 bases at J, with 16 bases between the two ends. The CDR3 consists of 16 residues.

Many counts were recorded for this clonotype. This chain uses TRBV2 with TRBJ1-5; the D is unclear. CDR3 length: 13 residues. V was cut by 5 bases and J by 3 bases, with 8 bases left in between. Germline loops: CDR1 SNHLY, CDR2 FYNNEI. CDR3 DNA sequence: TGTGCCAGCAGTATCTGGGTCAATCAGCCCCAGCATTTT. Amino acid sequence: CASSIWVNQPQHF.

This clonotype was detected only a few times. The CDR3 spells CASSPSTEQFF. CDR3 bases: TGTGCCAGCTCACCATCGACAGAGCAGTTCTTC. The V gene is TRBV18, the J gene TRBJ2-1; D gene unclear. CDR3 length: 11 residues. CDR1 is KGHSH, CDR2 LQKENI, per germline. Trimming cost V 2 bases and J 10 bases, with 6 bases left between them. Together with reference TRBV18 and TRBJ2-1, the CDR3 gives the full variable domain: NAGVMQNPRHLVRRRGQEARLRCSPMKGHSHVYWYRQLPEEGLKFMVYLQKENIIDESGMPKERFSAEFPKEGPSILRIQQVVRGDSAAYFCASSPSTEQFFGPGTRLTVL.

This clonotype was detected only a few times. V gene TRBV12-3 or TRBV12-4 combines with J gene TRBJ1-6; D not resolved. Trimming pared 4 bases from V and 2 bases from J, leaving 6 bases between. The CDR3 is made up of 14 amino acids. For the CDR3, the DNA is TGTGCCAGCAGTTCCGGGGCCTATAATTCACCCCTCCACTTT. Amino acids: CASSSGAYNSPLHF.

The V and J genes are TRBV7-2 and TRBJ2-7; TRBD1 matches at 9 bases. The CDR3 spans 15 residues. The trim removed 6 bases at V and 9 bases at J, leaving 15 bases unmatched. The germline gives CDR1 SGHTA, CDR2 FQGNSA. The CDR3 reads CASSQEGTGWTGQYF. In nucleotides, the CDR3 is TGTGCCAGCAGTCAAGAGGGGACAGGGTGGACGGGGCAGTACTTC. Filled out from reference TRBV7-2 and TRBJ2-7, the complete variable domain reads GAGVSQSPSNKVTEKGKDVELRCDPISGHTALYWYRQSLGQGLEFLIYFQGNSAPDKSGLPSDRFSAERTGGSVSTLTIQRTQQEDSAVYLCASSQEGTGWTGQYFGPGTRLTVT.

The V call is TRBV6-6, the J call TRBJ1-4, with 9 bases that match TRBD1. Germline V lookup: CDR1 MNHNY, CDR2 SVGAGI (reference sequence). V trimming: 6 bases; J trimming: 10 bases; junction bases outside the gene matches: 9. The CDR3 totals 14 residues. In DNA form, the CDR3 reads TGTGCCAGCAGGACGGGACAGGGCGACCGAAAACTGTTTTTT. Protein product: CASRTGQGDRKLFF.

This sequence joins TRBV29-1 and TRBJ1-1; 7 bases fit TRBD1. The J segment lost 0 bases and the V segment lost 4 bases, leaving 11 bases of the junction unmatched. In germline, CDR1 is SQVTM, CDR2 ANQGSEA. The CDR3 contains 16 residues. CDR3 nucleotide sequence: TGCAGCGTTGGGAACAGGGGCACGAGTATGAACACTGAAGCTTTCTTT. This codes for CSVGNRGTSMNTEAFF.

A few counts support this clonotype. The chain combines TRBV7-8 with TRBJ1-4; possibly TRBD1 for D (5 bases). The CDR3 contains 15 residues. V was clipped by 5 bases and J by 0 bases, with 10 bases between them. Per the germline V gene, CDR1 is SGHVS and CDR2 is FQNEAQ. The CDR3 loop reads CASSPRGATNEKLFF. The CDR3 nucleotides read TGTGCCAGCAGCCCAAGGGGTGCAACTAATGAAAAACTGTTTTTT.

This clonotype came up a few times. The genes are TRBV7-9 and TRBJ2-1, with 9 bases fitting TRBD2. V lost 1 base, J lost 0 bases, and 7 bases stayed unmatched. CDR3 length: 18 residues. The germline CDR1 and CDR2 sequences are SEHNR and FQNEAQ (reference sequence). CDR3 coding DNA: TGTGCCAGCAGCTTAGAGGGGTCTAGCGGGGTCTCCTACAATGAGCAGTTCTTC. Protein sequence: CASSLEGSSGVSYNEQFF. The complete variable domain, with remaining parts taken from reference TRBV7-9 and TRBJ2-1, reads DTGVSQNPRHKITKRGQNVTFRCDPISEHNRLYWYRQTLGQGPEFLTYFQNEAQLEKSRLLSDRFSAERPKGSFSTLEIQRTEQGDSAMYLCASSLEGSSGVSYNEQFFGPGTRLTVL.

This clonotype was found a few times. The chain links TRBV3-1 to TRBJ1-1; the D is unclear. The CDR3 has 15 amino acids. V was shortened by 0 bases and J by 0 bases, with 8 bases between the two germline ends. Germline V gene lookup returns CDR1 LGHDT and CDR2 YNNKEL (reference sequence). The CDR3 DNA sequence: TGTGCCAGCAGCCAAGATATACATGTGAACACTGAAGCTTTCTTT. Residues: CASSQDIHVNTEAFF.

The chain carries TRBV6-6 and TRBJ1-1; unclear D gene. The CDR3 is 13 amino acids. Germline-derived CDR1 and CDR2 are MNHNY and SVGAGI (reference sequence). The V end was cut by 0 bases, the J end by 8 bases, with 10 bases between. The CDR3 coding sequence is TGTGCCAGCAGTTACTCGAGGTCACTCGAAGCTTTCTTT. Protein product: CASSYSRSLEAFF.

This clonotype was picked up a small number of times. The chain has TRBV7-2 and TRBJ1-1, with 9 bases aligning to TRBD1. V lost 4 bases to trimming and J lost 5 bases; unmatched junction nucleotides: 11. This CDR3 comprises 16 residues. CDR1 SGHTA and CDR2 FQGNSA come from the germline V gene. This CDR3 is CASSSRRNRGLTEAFF. DNA of the CDR3: TGTGCCAGCAGCTCACGACGGAACAGGGGGCTGACTGAAGCTTTCTTT.

The J gene is TRBJ2-7, the V gene TRBV28, with TRBD1 identical over 9 bases. The CDR3 is made up of 15 amino acids. Germline values: CDR1 MDHEN, CDR2 SYDVKM. J was trimmed by 6 bases and V by 5 bases; bases with no gene match: 11. The CDR3 DNA reads TGTGCCAGCAGTCGAGCCTCCGGGACAGGGTTCGAGCAGTACTTC. This codes for CASSRASGTGFEQYF.

This clonotype was counted ten times or more. This chain uses TRBV10-3 with TRBJ2-1, with 11 bases matching TRBD1. This CDR3 has 15 residues. The trim removed 6 bases at V and 6 bases at J, leaving 7 bases unmatched. Germline CDR1 and CDR2: ENHRY and SYGVKD. CDR3 in DNA: TGTGCCATCAGACGGGACAGGGGGTCGGTCAATGAGCAGTTCTTC. This codes for CAIRRDRGSVNEQFF.

The V call is TRBV12-3 or TRBV12-4, the J call TRBJ1-1, with TRBD1 identical over 8 bases. This CDR3 is built from 18 residues. V shed 5 bases, J shed 0 bases, and the junction held 14 bases outside the gene matches. In nucleotides, the CDR3 is TGTGCCAGCAGTCCGTGGACAGGGCGAGGTAGGGTGAACACTGAAGCTTTCTTT. Amino acid sequence: CASSPWTGRGRVNTEAFF.

This clonotype showed up many times. The chain recombines TRBV28 with TRBJ1-1; no clear D gene. V was cut by 7 bases and J by 0 bases, with 3 bases left in between. The length of the CDR3 is 11 residues. CDR1 and CDR2 from the germline V gene are MDHEN and SYDVKM. The CDR3 sequence: CASILNTEAFF. The CDR3 nucleotides are TGTGCCAGCATTTTGAACACTGAAGCTTTCTTT.

The rearrangement uses TRBV7-6 and TRBJ1-1, with TRBD1 identical over 10 bases. The germline CDR1 and CDR2 sequences are SGHVS and FNYEAQ. J gave up 5 bases and V 5 bases, and 8 bases lay outside the gene matches. The CDR3 loop spans 15 amino acids. The CDR3 reads CASSPGQGPMTEAFF. The CDR3 DNA reads as TGTGCCAGCAGCCCGGGACAGGGGCCGATGACTGAAGCTTTCTTT.

The V and J genes are TRBV25-1 and TRBJ1-2; unclear D gene. The CDR3 has 14 residues. Germline CDR1 is MGHDK and CDR2 is SYGVNS. V lost 1 base to trimming and J lost 5 bases, with 11 bases between them. CDR3: CASSESGRGYGYTF. DNA of the CDR3: TGTGCCAGCAGTGAATCCGGACGGGGATATGGCTACACCTTC.